A single sample gave rise to the 20 T cell receptor beta chains below, sequenced in a study of T cell repertoires in cytomegalovirus infection. These receptors' antigens are unknown. One entry per CDR3 protein results from TCRdb running MiXCR on the reads. Of around 340,000 distinct CDR3 sequences in the sample, approximately 32% are singletons; the top ten hold 20%. The sequencing used cultured PBMCs, collected from culture after CMV antigen stimulation. These receptors all come from a human donor in good health (CMV status not recorded). Some clones in this sample may be carry-over from other donors' samples.

This clonotype occurred a few times. V usage is TRBV3-1 and J usage is TRBJ2-3, with D unresolved. Germline V gene sequence: CDR1 LGHDT, CDR2 YNNKEL (reference sequence). V was pared by 3 bases and J by 2 bases, with 12 bases between. The CDR3 length is 15 residues. CDR3 amino acids: CASSHTTTYTDTQYF. The CDR3 DNA is TGTGCCAGCAGCCACACTACGACTTACACAGATACGCAGTATTTT.

This chain joins TRBV2 and TRBJ2-3; D is undetermined. The CDR3 consists of 12 residues. Germline assignment: CDR1 SNHLY and CDR2 FYNNEI. Trimming shortened V by 6 bases and J by 5 bases, and 9 bases separated the two germline ends. Here the CDR3 DNA reads TGTGCCAGCAGCCGACATGTAGATACGCAGTATTTT. Translated: CASSRHVDTQYF.

This clonotype was seen more than once but under ten times. This chain links TRBV19 with TRBJ1-5; 11 bases line up with TRBD1. V was clipped by 9 bases and J by 7 bases; unmatched bases: 5. The CDR3 loop spans 13 amino acids. Germline assignment: CDR1 LNHDA and CDR2 SQIVND (reference sequence). The CDR3 DNA follows: TGTGCCAGCCAATGGACAGGGGGCCAGCCCCAGCATTTT. Translating gives CASQWTGGQPQHF.

A single count supports this clonotype. The gene calls are TRBV19 and TRBJ1-2, with 9 nucleotides matching TRBD1. This CDR3 has 16 residues. V lost 3 bases and J lost 1; bases outside the gene matches: 6. Germline assignment: CDR1 LNHDA and CDR2 SQIVND (reference sequence). The CDR3 loop reads CASSMGQGFHNYGYTF. The CDR3, as DNA: TGTGCCAGTAGTATGGGACAGGGTTTCCATAACTATGGCTACACCTTC.

V and J are TRBV4-1 and TRBJ1-5; D not resolved. Germline values: CDR1 MGHRA, CDR2 YSYEKL. V shed 2 bases and J shed 1 base, with 9 bases lying between them. This CDR3 contains 15 residues. CDR3 residues: CASSQTRSSNQPQHF. The DNA for the CDR3 is TGCGCCAGCAGCCAAACCCGCAGCAGCAATCAGCCCCAGCATTTT.

The chain couples TRBV6-1 to TRBJ2-7; no clear D gene. The CDR3 loop spans 17 amino acids. Trimming pared 5 bases from V and 3 bases from J, leaving 23 bases between. CDR1 and CDR2 (germline): MNHNS, SASEGT. The CDR3 sequence is CASSRRWGGMGIYEQYF. CDR3 bases: TGTGCCAGCAGTAGGCGCTGGGGTGGGATGGGAATCTACGAGCAGTACTTC.

The chain uses TRBV7-3 and TRBJ2-3; weak D call: TRBD2 (5 bases). This CDR3 comprises 15 residues. CDR1 is SGHTA and CDR2 is FQGTGA in the germline V gene. Trimming took off 3 bases at V and 2 bases at J, with 12 bases between the two ends. The CDR3 reads CASSLGGGHTDTQYF. The CDR3 DNA follows: TGTGCCAGCAGCTTGGGCGGAGGTCACACAGATACGCAGTATTTT. The variable domain in full, completed from reference TRBV7-3 and TRBJ2-3, reads GAGVSQTPSNKVTEKGKYVELRCDPISGHTALYWYRQSLGQGPEFLIYFQGTGAADDSGLPNDRFFAVRPEGSVSTLKIQRTERGDSAVYLCASSLGGGHTDTQYFGPGTRLTVL.

This chain joins TRBV7-9 and TRBJ1-5; D may be TRBD1 (5 bases). Germline V gives CDR1 SEHNR, CDR2 FQNEAQ (reference sequence). Trimming stripped 5 bases from V and 7 bases from J, with 15 bases between. The length of the CDR3 is 14 residues. CDR3 amino acids: CASSKSGGSQPQHF. CDR3 coding DNA: TGTGCCAGCAGCAAATCCGGGGGGAGCCAGCCCCAGCATTTT.

This clonotype was found a few times. This chain uses TRBV19 with TRBJ2-2; 8 bases map to TRBD1. The germline CDR1 and CDR2 sequences are LNHDA and SQIVND (reference sequence). J gave up 3 bases and V 0 bases, and 0 bases lay outside the gene matches. The length of the CDR3 is 15 residues. The CDR3 region has the DNA TGTGCCAGTAGTATAGAGGACAGGGACACCGGGGAGCTGTTTTTT. The encoded protein is CASSIEDRDTGELFF.

This CDR3 is CAIGMPGKEFF. CDR3 DNA: TGTGCCATCGGAATGCCAGGGAAGGAGTTCTTC. V is TRBV24-1 and J is TRBJ2-1, with D possibly TRBD1 on 5 matching bases. Trimming cost V 11 bases and J 14 bases, with 18 bases left between them. The CDR3 contains 11 residues. Germline assignment: CDR1 KGHDR and CDR2 SFDVKD.

The table lists this clonotype with a few counts. The CDR3 loop reads CASSMAGDRVSTEAFF. The CDR3 coding sequence is TGTGCCAGTAGTATGGCCGGGGACAGGGTGAGCACTGAAGCTTTCTTT. The V gene is TRBV19, the J gene TRBJ1-1, with 9 positions matching TRBD1. The V gene's germline CDR1 is LNHDA and CDR2 SQIVND (reference sequence). The junction had 9 bases not matched to a gene; V was cut back by 3 bases and J by 4 bases. The CDR3 contains 16 residues.

The V and J genes are TRBV5-1 and TRBJ2-2; D may be TRBD1 or TRBD2 (5 bases each). CDR1 is SGHRS and CDR2 is YFSETQ in the germline V gene. Trimming removed 4 bases from V and 3 bases from J, with 13 bases in between. The CDR3 loop spans 15 amino acids. The CDR3 DNA reads TGCGCCAGCAGCGGAACGGGACGCGACACCGGGGAGCTGTTTTTT. Encoded protein: CASSGTGRDTGELFF.

This clonotype was counted many times. The V and J genes are TRBV7-8 and TRBJ1-5; possibly TRBD1 for D (5 bases). Germline V gives CDR1 SGHVS, CDR2 FQNEAQ. This CDR3 has 16 amino acids. V lost 5 bases and J 0 bases, leaving 14 bases between the germline ends. Written as DNA, the CDR3 is TGTGCCAGCAGCCGGGACCGCCCCTATAGCAATCAGCCCCAGCATTTT. Translation gives CASSRDRPYSNQPQHF.

V gene TRBV28 combines with J gene TRBJ1-5; D unclear. The CDR3 is 16 residues long. The V and J ends lost 2 bases and 0 bases respectively, with 11 bases between them. In germline, CDR1 is MDHEN, CDR2 SYDVKM. In nucleotides, the CDR3 is TGTGCCAGCAGTTTAGAGGCAAGTCTTAGCAATCAGCCCCAGCATTTT. This sequence encodes CASSLEASLSNQPQHF.

This clonotype was counted between two and nine times. The CDR3: CASTSRPGGGSEAFF. In DNA form, the CDR3 reads TGTGCCAGCACCTCTCGGCCTGGGGGGGGCTCTGAAGCTTTCTTT. J is TRBJ1-1 and V is TRBV28, with D possibly matching TRBD1 (6 bases). The CDR3 is 15 amino acids. Looked up from germline, CDR1 is MDHEN and CDR2 is SYDVKM. Between the trimmed V and J ends, which lost 7 bases and 6 bases, there was a span of 21 bases.

The CDR3 region has the DNA TGTGCCAGTAGTCAGGGACTCCAGAACACCGGGGAGCTGTTTTTT. Translating it yields CASSQGLQNTGELFF. The J gene is TRBJ2-2, the V gene TRBV19; D perhaps matches TRBD2 (6 bases). Germline CDR1 and CDR2: LNHDA and SQIVND (reference sequence). CDR3 size: 15 residues. Between the trimmed V and J ends, which lost 5 bases and 1 base, there was a span of 11 bases.

The chain employs TRBV12-3 or TRBV12-4 and TRBJ1-1; the D is unclear. Between the trimmed V and J ends, which lost 3 bases and 7 bases, there was a span of 9 bases. This CDR3 contains 12 residues. CDR3 amino acids: CASSFGVDEAFF. As DNA, the CDR3 is TGTGCCAGCAGTTTCGGAGTAGATGAAGCTTTCTTT.

This clonotype has at least ten counts. The chain has TRBV27 and TRBJ1-5; TRBD1 matches 12 bases. The ends lost 2 bases at V and 6 bases at J; junction bases unmatched: 11. The CDR3 is made up of 18 amino acids. CDR1 is MNHEY and CDR2 is SMNVEV in the germline V gene (reference sequence). This CDR3 reads CASSLAPGQGARTQPQHF. The CDR3 region has the DNA TGTGCCAGCAGTTTAGCGCCGGGACAGGGGGCGCGAACTCAGCCCCAGCATTTT.

The J gene is TRBJ2-3, the V gene TRBV29-1, with 8 bases lining up with TRBD1. J was trimmed by 4 bases and V by 5 bases; bases with no gene match: 2. The CDR3 contains 12 residues. The V gene's germline CDR1 is SQVTM and CDR2 ANQGSEA. This CDR3 reads CSVSQGADTQYF. As DNA, the CDR3 is TGCAGCGTTTCACAGGGGGCAGATACGCAGTATTTT.

The V gene is TRBV7-3, the J gene TRBJ1-2, with TRBD1 matching 7 bases. The germline V gene has CDR1 SGHTA and CDR2 FQGTGA. The CDR3 runs to 13 residues. J lost 8 bases, V lost 3 bases, and 6 bases had no gene match. CDR3 nucleotides: TGTGCCAGCAGCTTTTCCGGGACAGAAGGCTACACCTTC. Its protein is CASSFSGTEGYTF.